What follows are 7 T cell receptor beta chains derived from one specimen sequenced in a study of graft-versus-host responses after intestinal transplantation. Antigens for these TCRs are unknown. The method was immunoSEQ multiplex PCR; TCRdb's version includes in-frame clones alone and lacks a portion of them. The sample yields 85,000 to 110,000 clones, 80% to 95% seen once. Specimen: unstimulated CD8+ T cells sorted from spleen or lymph node cells, collected before intestinal transplant. These receptor sequences come from a human donor who received an intestinal transplant.

Worth noting for this clone: The junction and the germline gene differ at one end; a read error may be behind it. The gene calls are TRBV27 and TRBJ1-1; D unclear. CDR3 size: 14 residues. Germline assignment: CDR1 MNHEY and CDR2 SMNVEV (reference sequence). CDR3 region: CASSLKGVNTEAFF. As DNA, the CDR3 is TGCGCCAGCAGTTTAAAGGGAGTGAACACTGAAGCTTTCTTT.

In nucleotides, the CDR3 is TGTGCCAGCAGCAATTCACAGGGCTACGAGCAGTACTTC. Protein sequence: CASSNSQGYEQYF. The V and J genes are TRBV7-6 and TRBJ2-7, with a tentative D call TRBD1 (6 bases). This CDR3 region has 13 residues. V shed 5 bases and J shed 3 bases, with 11 bases lying between them. Germline lookup yields CDR1 SGHVS and CDR2 FNYEAQ.

The V and J genes are TRBV4-1 and TRBJ1-5, with 7 bases identical to TRBD1. CDR3 length: 15 amino acids. In germline, CDR1 is MGHRA, CDR2 YSYEKL. The junction had 4 bases not matched to a gene; V was cut back by 2 bases and J by 3 bases. The CDR3 DNA follows: TGCGCCAGCAGCCAATGGGGACAGTCCAATCAGCCCCAGCATTTT. It translates to CASSQWGQSNQPQHF.

This chain connects TRBV4-1 to TRBJ2-1; D unclear. V shed 4 bases and J shed 3 bases, with 13 bases lying between them. Germline-derived CDR1 and CDR2 are MGHRA and YSYEKL. CDR3 size: 15 residues. The CDR3 region has the DNA TGCGCCAGCAGCCCATACGTCAGGATCTACAATGAGCAGTTCTTC. It yields the protein CASSPYVRIYNEQFF.

The chain is built from TRBV2 and TRBJ2-7; 12 bases agree with TRBD1. Germline-derived CDR1 and CDR2 are SNHLY and FYNNEI. With V trimmed by 3 bases and J by 2 bases, 5 bases remained unmatched. The CDR3 has 16 residues. The CDR3 nucleotides are TGTGCCAGCAGTGACACGGGACAGGGGGCCACCTACGAGCAGTACTTC. It codes for CASSDTGQGATYEQYF.

The rearrangement joins TRBV2 to TRBJ2-6, with TRBD2 as a possible D gene (7 bases). Trimming shortened V by 8 bases and J by 0 bases, and 23 bases separated the two germline ends. The germline gives CDR1 SNHLY, CDR2 FYNNEI. The CDR3 covers 19 residues. The CDR3 bases are TGTGCCAGCCCCCCCGCGGGGGCCGAGCGAGACTCTGGGGCCAACGTCCTGACTTTC. Protein product: CASPPAGAERDSGANVLTF.

The chain is built from TRBV11-2 and TRBJ1-5; TRBD1 matches at 9 bases. The CDR3 runs 15 residues. Germline assignment: CDR1 SGHAT and CDR2 FQNNGV. J lost 6 bases, V lost 4 bases, and 7 bases had no gene match. CDR3 DNA sequence: TGTGCCAGCAGCTCTGGGACAGGGATGGGTCAGCCCCAGCATTTT. Protein sequence: CASSSGTGMGQPQHF.